This TCR beta chain was found in a study of T cell clonotyping in hematopoietic cell transplantation. Germline CDR1 reads SSHAT; CDR2 reads FNYEAQ (reference sequence). CDR3 length: 14 residues. Whole-study results and caveats: Pathologically expanded recipient clonotypes increased progressively from day 30 to day 180 as diversity fell. No sorting was done, leaving CD4 and CD8 contributions mixed.

A word on this clone: Its antigen is unknown. The junction departs from the called germline gene at one end, perhaps through a read error.

Repertoires were generated with immunoSEQ multiplex PCR, while TCRdb's copy carries only in-frame clones and drops some. The table lists about 80,000 clones, approximately 95% of them singletons. Noted time point: recipient sample about 28 days before transplant, after cytoreduction. Samples: about 28 days before transplant, then days 30, 100 and 180 after. The chain links TRBV7-7 to TRBJ2-1; 9 bases match TRBD2. The sequence came from a woman aged 50 to 65 with acute myeloid leukemia. Some clones in this sample may be carry-over from other donors' samples. The sequencing here drew on peripheral blood mononuclear cells, taken before stem cell transplant. CDR3 residues: CASSPGLANNEQFF. Here the CDR3 DNA reads TGTGCTAGCAGCCCGGGACTAGCTAACAATGAGCAGTTCTTC.